These T cell receptor beta chains were read from a single sample in a study of blood T cell repertoires in COVID-19. Clones were read by immunoSEQ multiplex PCR, and TCRdb kept only the in-frame ones, dropping some. The table records about 170,000 clones, 80% to 85% of them present only once. The specimen sequenced was peripheral blood. These receptors all stem from a man in his sixties or seventies with active or convalescent COVID-19. Each CDR3 is given with its conserved first and last residue. A D gene is named only where the DNA matches it firmly. Size tells how often a clone was seen (once, few, many) or the class of an expanded clone, and some rows leave it out.

d_gene	abundance	len	v_gene	j_gene	CDR3nt	CDR3aa
TRBD2	-	15	TRBV7-2	TRBJ2-1	TGTGCCAGCAGCTCCGCCGGGCTAGCGGAAAATGAGCAGTTCTTC	CASSSAGLAENEQFF
-	-	16	TRBV20-1	TRBJ1-3	TGCAGTGCTAGTCGCCTGGGGCGGGGGCCTGGAAACACCATATATTTT	CSASRLGRGPGNTIYF
TRBD2	once	16	TRBV18	TRBJ2-7	TGTGCCAGCTCACCAGGGGGGCGGGAGGGCACCTACGAGCAGTACTTC	CASSPGGREGTYEQYF
-	-	12	TRBV28	TRBJ1-2	TGTGCCAGCAGTTTGACAGATTATGGCTACACCTTC	CASSLTDYGYTF
-	-	15	TRBV7-9	TRBJ2-5	TGTGCCAGCAGCTTACGTGCGGGGAACCAAGAGACCCAGTACTTC	CASSLRAGNQETQYF
TRBD1	once	13	TRBV11-2	TRBJ2-4	TGTGCCAGCAGCCTTACAGGGGAAAACATTCAGTACTTC	CASSLTGENIQYF
-	-	15	TRBV18	TRBJ1-2	TGTGCCAGCTCACCCCGTCCACGAAGCCTGTATGGCTACACCTTC	CASSPRPRSLYGYTF
-	-	12	TRBV12-3/TRBV12-4	TRBJ1-1	TGTGCCAGCAGCCTACAGGGCTATGAAGCTTTCTTT	CASSLQGYEAFF
-	-	14	TRBV7-2	TRBJ2-5	TGTGCCAGCAGCACACGCCCCTCTCAAGAGACCCAGTACTTC	CASSTRPSQETQYF
-	once	15	TRBV6-5	TRBJ1-1	TGTGCCAGCAGTTACCAGGGCCTAATGAACACTGAAGCTTTCTTT	CASSYQGLMNTEAFF
-	-	15	TRBV28	TRBJ2-2	TGTGCCAGCAGAGCCGGGACTCGGGGACAGATAGGGCTGTTTTTT	CASRAGTRGQIGLFF
TRBD1	-	14	TRBV7-2	TRBJ1-2	TGTGCCAGCAGACGTACGACAGGGGGCGGTTTCCACACCTTC	CASRRTTGGGFHTF
-	few	14	TRBV5-5	TRBJ1-1	TGTGCCAGCAGCTGGTCGACAGTGAACACTGAAGCTTTCTTT	CASSWSTVNTEAFF
-	once	13	TRBV29-1	TRBJ1-2	TGCAGCGTTGAAAGCGGAGTCCTCTATGGCTACACCTTC	CSVESGVLYGYTF
-	once	13	TRBV28	TRBJ1-2	TGTGCCAGCAGTTCTGGCAGGGACTATGGCTACACCTTC	CASSSGRDYGYTF
-	few	14	TRBV7-6	TRBJ1-6	TGTGCCAGCAGCTCCAACAGCAAGAATTCACCCCTCCACTTT	CASSSNSKNSPLHF
-	-	13	TRBV9	TRBJ2-3	TGTGCCAGCAGCGTACAGGGGACAGATACGCAGTATTTT	CASSVQGTDTQYF
-	-	12	TRBV6-5	TRBJ1-4	TGTGCCAGCAGGCAACAGGATGAAAAACTGTTTTTT	CASRQQDEKLFF
-	-	16	TRBV3-1/TRBV3-2	TRBJ1-1	TGTGCCAGCAGCCGCATCCCCAGGGGTTCCCTACCTGAAGCTTTCTTT	CASSRIPRGSLPEAFF
-	-	15	TRBV10-3	TRBJ1-6	TGTGCCATCAGTGCGGGTGACAGCTATAATTCACCCCTCCACTTT	CAISAGDSYNSPLHF
-	once	13	TRBV11-2	TRBJ2-1	TGTGCCAGCAGCACCACGGACAGCGGGAAGCAGTTCTTC	CASSTTDSGKQFF
-	-	15	TRBV19	TRBJ1-5	TGTGCCAGTAGCGGGTGGCAACGGGAAAATCAGCCCCAGCATTTT	CASSGWQRENQPQHF
-	-	14	TRBV19	TRBJ1-2	TGTGCCAGTAGCTTCCGGGAGCTTAACTATGGCTACACCTTC	CASSFRELNYGYTF
TRBD2	-	16	TRBV7-2	TRBJ2-7	TGTGCCAGCAGCACCAGCGGGGGGCTAACACGGGAGGAGCAGTACTTC	CASSTSGGLTREEQYF
TRBD1	-	15	TRBV10-3	TRBJ2-7	TGTGCCATCAGTGATAAGACAGGGGGCCTCTACGAGCAGTACTTC	CAISDKTGGLYEQYF
-	-	13	TRBV7-2	TRBJ1-1	TGTGCCAGCAGCGTACAGGGATACACTGAAGCTTTCTTT	CASSVQGYTEAFF
TRBD1	-	14	TRBV2	TRBJ1-2	TGTGCCAGCAGGGGAGCAGGGGGTAACTATGGCTACACCTTC	CASRGAGGNYGYTF
-	-	13	TRBV12-3/TRBV12-4	TRBJ2-7	TGTGCCAGCAGGAGACAGGGACTCTACGAGCAGTACTTC	CASRRQGLYEQYF
-	once	12	TRBV29-1	TRBJ2-6	TGCAGCGTTGATACTGGGGCCAACGTCCTGACTTTC	CSVDTGANVLTF
-	-	15	TRBV19	TRBJ1-5	TGTGCCAGTAGTATTCTGACAGGACACAATCAGCCCCAGCATTTT	CASSILTGHNQPQHF
-	-	17	TRBV18	TRBJ1-1	TGTGCCAGCTCACCACCGTCCATGGGGGGTAGGGACACTGAAGCTTTCTTT	CASSPPSMGGRDTEAFF
-	-	13	TRBV28	TRBJ1-1	TGTGCCAGCAGTTTACCTTGGAACACTGAAGCTTTCTTT	CASSLPWNTEAFF
-	-	14	TRBV18	TRBJ2-7	TGTGCCAGCTCACCAACAGGGAGTCGGCTTGAGCAGTACTTC	CASSPTGSRLEQYF
-	-	13	TRBV5-1	TRBJ1-2	TGCGCCAGCAGCCCGGACAGTAACTATGGCTACACCTTC	CASSPDSNYGYTF
TRBD2	few	14	TRBV18	TRBJ2-7	TGTGCCAGCAAACGGGGCGGGAGTTACGACGAGCAGTACTTC	CASKRGGSYDEQYF
TRBD2	-	16	TRBV28	TRBJ2-1	TGTGCCAGCAGTTCCTGGGTTGCGGGAGGTTCAAATGAGCAGTTCTTC	CASSSWVAGGSNEQFF
-	-	13	TRBV9	TRBJ2-7	TGTGCCAGCAGCGTAGGAGCCGACTACGAGCAGTACTTC	CASSVGADYEQYF
TRBD1	-	15	TRBV5-5	TRBJ2-2	TGTGCCAGCAGCGGACGGACAGGCCGGGATGGGGAGCTGTTTTTT	CASSGRTGRDGELFF
-	-	13	TRBV28	TRBJ1-3	TGTGCCAGCAGTTTAAGCCCTGGAAACACCATATATTTT	CASSLSPGNTIYF
TRBD1	-	14	TRBV5-1	TRBJ1-2	TGCGCCAGCAGCTGGGGGACAGGGATTGGTGGCTACACCTTC	CASSWGTGIGGYTF
TRBD2	-	16	TRBV11-2	TRBJ2-7	TGTGCCAGCAGCTTTCTTAGCGGGAGTATGTTCTACGAGCAGTACTTC	CASSFLSGSMFYEQYF
-	-	14	TRBV19	TRBJ2-2	TGTGCCAGTAGTAGGGGCAGAAACACCGGGGAGCTGTTTTTT	CASSRGRNTGELFF
-	-	15	TRBV7-9	TRBJ2-5	TGTGCCAGCATCCCGCTAGGACAAATGAGAGAGACCCAGTACTTC	CASIPLGQMRETQYF
-	-	12	TRBV2	TRBJ1-1	TGTGCCAGCAGAGAGGGAAGTACTGAAGCTTTCTTT	CASREGSTEAFF